This T cell receptor (beta chain) was found in a study of tumor and adjacent non-tumor tissue in lung cancer. Across the whole study: On average, productive TCRbeta reads reached about 4.4 million per sample. Study-wide findings and caveats: Significantly higher TCR diversity was found in tumor than normal lung. In normal lung, the top 100 clones were significantly more dominant than in tumor.

TCRbeta libraries were built with three rounds of nested PCR, modified from ARM-PCR. TCRdb fed the multiplex PCR reads into MiXCR, producing one record per CDR3 protein. The sample holds almost 75,000 distinct CDR3 sequences, 55% to 70% seen once. In regard to this clonotype: Its specificity is unknown. At one end the junction does not follow the germline gene, possibly because of a read error.

This CDR3 contains 12 residues. Per germline, CDR1 SQVTM and CDR2 ANQGSEA. The template was RNA from unsorted bulk tissue. The normal lung tissue was taken more than 3 cm from the tumor edge. Between August and November 2014, newly diagnosed, chemotherapy-naive lung cancer patients underwent thoracic surgery in China. J is TRBJ1-5 and V is TRBV29-1, with D possibly being TRBD1 (5 bases). The source of this sequence is a woman in her 50s with non-small cell lung cancer. Sequencing used distant non-tumor lung tissue. DNA of the CDR3: TGCAGCGTTGGCGGGGCGGCCCAGCCCCAACATTTT. Its translation: CSVGGAAQPQHF.